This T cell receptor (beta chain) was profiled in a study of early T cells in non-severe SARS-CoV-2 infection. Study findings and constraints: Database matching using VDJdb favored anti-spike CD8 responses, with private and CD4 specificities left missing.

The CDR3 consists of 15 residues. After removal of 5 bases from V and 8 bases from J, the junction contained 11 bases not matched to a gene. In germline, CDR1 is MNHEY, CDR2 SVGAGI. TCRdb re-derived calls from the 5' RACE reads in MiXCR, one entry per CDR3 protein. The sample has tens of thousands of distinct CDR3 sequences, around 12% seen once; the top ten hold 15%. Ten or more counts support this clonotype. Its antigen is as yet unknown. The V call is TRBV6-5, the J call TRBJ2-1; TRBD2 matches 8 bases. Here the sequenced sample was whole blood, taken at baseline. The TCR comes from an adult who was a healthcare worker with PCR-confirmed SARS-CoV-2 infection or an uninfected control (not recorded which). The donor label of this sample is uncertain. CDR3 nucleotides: TGTGCCAGCAGTCCCGGACTAGCCTCCGTCGATGAGCAGTTCTTC. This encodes CASSPGLASVDEQFF.